This T cell receptor beta chain comes out of a study of T-cell memory formation after mild COVID-19. Study findings and constraints: Clones from the second wave (peaking day 37) had unconfirmed SARS-CoV-2 specificity.

CDR1 and CDR2 from the germline V gene are MNHEY and SVGEGT. The V and J ends lost 4 bases and 4 bases respectively, with 19 bases between them. The CDR3 loop spans 16 amino acids. TCRdb recomputed calls from the 5' RACE reads with MiXCR, one row per CDR3 protein. The sample contains 350,000 to 500,000 distinct CDR3 sequences, 23% of which appear only once. To note about this clonotype: The antigen remains undetermined.

The sequence was obtained from an adult woman who had mild COVID-19 (a few samples of this study predate the infection). Cell type and time point are not known. J is TRBJ2-5 and V is TRBV6-2 or TRBV6-3; no reliable D call. The specimen sequenced was PBMCs or a T cell subset sorted from them (not recorded which). CDR3 sequence reads: CASSFTMDAFRETQYF. CDR3 sequence (DNA): TGTGCCAGCAGTTTTACGATGGACGCTTTCCGAGAGACCCAGTACTTC.